The rows below give T cell receptor beta chains drawn from one sample of a study of T-cell reconstitution after alpha-beta-depleted transplantation in children. TCRdb reprocessed the PCR reads with MiXCR, giving one entry per CDR3 protein. The sample carries about 400,000 distinct CDR3 sequences, roughly 21% recorded once. Specimen: PBMCs from the stem cell graft donor, collected from the stem cell graft. The source of these receptors is a human donor who donated a stem cell graft to a child with acute myeloid leukemia. Both conserved end residues are part of each CDR3. The D gene is left open where the match is weak. Not all rows give a size; the values are once, few, many and, for expanded clones, a class.

.	TRBV7-9	.	14	TRBJ2-3	CASQGGLDTDTQYF	TGTGCCAGCCAAGGGGGGCTAGACACAGATACGCAGTATTTT
.	TRBV6-2/TRBV6-3	few	15	TRBJ2-7	CASSSPRDIQYEQYF	TGTGCCAGCAGTTCACCCCGGGACATTCAGTACGAGCAGTACTTC
.	TRBV12-3/TRBV12-4	few	12	TRBJ1-2	CASSPPNYGYTF	TGTGCCAGCAGCCCGCCTAACTATGGCTACACCTTC
.	TRBV5-4	many	14	TRBJ1-1	CASSQTTGSTEAFF	TGTGCCAGCAGTCAGACGACAGGCAGTACTGAAGCTTTCTTT
TRBD2	TRBV12-3/TRBV12-4	few	15	TRBJ2-6	CASNRGGAGANVLTF	TGTGCCAGCAACCGGGGGGGAGCAGGGGCCAACGTCCTGACTTTC
TRBD1	TRBV7-6	.	17	TRBJ2-6	CASSSGTDFSGANVLTF	TGTGCCAGCAGCTCCGGGACAGACTTCTCTGGGGCCAACGTCCTGACTTTC
TRBD2	TRBV4-2	few	13	TRBJ2-3	CASSRGREDTQYF	TGTGCCAGCAGCCGAGGGAGGGAGGATACGCAGTATTTT
TRBD2	TRBV28	once	16	TRBJ2-7	CASPPGGREVVYEQYF	TGTGCCAGCCCCCCAGGAGGACGGGAGGTTGTCTACGAGCAGTACTTC
TRBD2	TRBV10-3	few	14	TRBJ2-1	CAISDRLAGEGQFF	TGTGCCATCAGTGACCGGCTAGCGGGAGAGGGGCAGTTCTTC
TRBD2	TRBV20-1	many	14	TRBJ2-7	CSARVVGGRYEQYF	TGCAGTGCTAGAGTGGTGGGAGGGAGATACGAGCAGTACTTC
.	TRBV28	few	15	TRBJ2-7	CASSPPPMTVSEQYF	TGTGCCAGCAGTCCCCCCCCGATGACGGTCTCGGAGCAGTACTTC
.	TRBV6-2/TRBV6-3	.	15	TRBJ2-7	CASSYTRALSYEQYF	TGTGCCAGCAGTTACACCCGGGCCCTATCCTACGAGCAGTACTTC
TRBD1	TRBV7-3	few	15	TRBJ2-2	CASSATGGAAGELFF	TGTGCCAGCAGCGCCACAGGGGGCGCGGCCGGGGAGCTGTTTTTT
TRBD1	TRBV12-3/TRBV12-4	.	15	TRBJ1-5	CASSLQGASNQPQHF	TGTGCCAGCAGTTTACAGGGGGCGAGCAATCAGCCCCAGCATTTT
.	TRBV7-6	many	16	TRBJ2-2	CASSPVLSGNTGELFF	TGTGCCAGCAGCCCCGTTTTGAGCGGAAACACCGGGGAGCTGTTTTTT
TRBD1	TRBV29-1	many	14	TRBJ2-3	CSVPFGQGTDTQYF	TGCAGCGTCCCCTTCGGACAGGGCACAGATACGCAGTATTTT
TRBD1	TRBV11-2	.	13	TRBJ2-5	CASSYRGEGTQYF	TGTGCCAGCAGCTACAGGGGGGAAGGGACCCAGTACTTC
.	TRBV20-1	many	12	TRBJ2-7	CSARPNAYEQYF	TGCAGTGCTAGACCCAACGCCTACGAGCAGTACTTC
.	TRBV12-3/TRBV12-4	many	12	TRBJ2-3	CASSLHVDTQYF	TGTGCCAGCAGTTTACACGTGGATACGCAGTATTTT
TRBD1	TRBV27	few	15	TRBJ1-1	CASSWSGGGITEAFF	TGTGCCAGCAGTTGGTCAGGGGGCGGGATCACTGAAGCTTTCTTT
.	TRBV24-1	few	13	TRBJ2-2	CATSDPSRRELFF	TGTGCCACCAGTGATCCTTCGCGGAGGGAGCTGTTTTTT
TRBD1	TRBV20-1	many	13	TRBJ2-3	CSAQGDPSDTQYF	TGCAGTGCTCAGGGGGACCCCTCAGATACGCAGTATTTT
TRBD2	TRBV20-1	.	14	TRBJ2-3	CSATGLAGGDTQYF	TGCAGTGCTACAGGACTAGCGGGCGGGGATACGCAGTATTTT
.	TRBV29-1	many	15	TRBJ2-3	CSVEYRRRSTDTQYF	TGCAGCGTTGAATACCGCAGGCGTAGCACAGATACGCAGTATTTT
.	TRBV12-3/TRBV12-4	.	13	TRBJ2-2	CASIPGQRGELFF	TGTGCCAGCATCCCCGGGCAGCGGGGGGAGCTGTTTTTT
.	TRBV24-1	few	12	TRBJ2-3	CATSDLGSTQYF	TGTGCCACCAGTGATTTGGGCAGCACGCAGTATTTT
TRBD2	TRBV5-1	.	17	TRBJ2-1	CASSSLTGGLAGNEQFF	TGCGCCAGCAGCTCTTTAACCGGGGGACTAGCGGGCAATGAGCAGTTCTTC
.	TRBV7-9	.	14	TRBJ2-1	CASSLFLIWNEQFF	TGTGCCAGCAGCTTATTCCTCATTTGGAATGAGCAGTTCTTC
TRBD2	TRBV4-3	few	13	TRBJ2-1	CAAAGRALNEQFF	TGCGCCGCTGCTGGGAGGGCCCTCAATGAGCAGTTCTTC
.	TRBV6-2/TRBV6-3	few	15	TRBJ2-7	CASSYSIQGSYEQYF	TGTGCCAGCAGTTACTCGATCCAGGGATCCTACGAGCAGTACTTC
.	TRBV5-1	.	15	TRBJ2-3	CASSASSSSTDTQYF	TGCGCCAGCAGCGCCTCCAGTTCTAGCACAGATACGCAGTATTTT
.	TRBV29-1	.	11	TRBJ1-1	CSVVRGPEAFF	TGCAGCGTTGTAAGGGGCCCTGAAGCTTTCTTT
.	TRBV20-1	.	14	TRBJ2-6	CSAGPHSGANVLTF	TGCAGTGCTGGACCGCACTCTGGGGCCAACGTCCTGACTTTC
.	TRBV29-1	few	12	TRBJ2-7	CSARTDGGEQYF	TGCAGCGCCCGGACGGATGGAGGCGAGCAGTACTTC
TRBD2	TRBV5-1	.	16	TRBJ2-3	CASSLLAGEGTDTQYF	TGCGCCAGCAGCTTACTAGCGGGAGAGGGCACAGATACGCAGTATTTT
.	TRBV20-1	many	13	TRBJ2-1	CSASRRDYNEQFF	TGCAGTGCTAGTAGGCGGGACTACAATGAGCAGTTCTTC
TRBD1	TRBV12-3/TRBV12-4	many	14	TRBJ2-4	CASSLGQGVNIQYF	TGTGCCAGCAGTTTAGGGCAGGGGGTAAACATTCAGTACTTC
.	TRBV9	.	18	TRBJ2-1	CASSVGSRGGNLYNEQFF	TGTGCCAGCAGCGTAGGCTCTCGGGGCGGGAACTTGTACAATGAGCAGTTCTTC